This is a list of T cell receptor beta chains from one sample in a study of blood T cell repertoires in COVID-19. Using immunoSEQ multiplex PCR, the repertoire was profiled, and TCRdb retains in-frame clones only, with some absent. The sample holds more than 400,000 clones, roughly nine tenths seen once. Sequencing input: PBMCs or T cells enriched from blood (not recorded which). These receptors all come from a woman under 30 who had recovered from COVID-19. Both conserved end residues are part of each CDR3. Each record gives: CDR3 protein, CDR3 DNA, J gene, V gene, D gene, clone size, CDR3 length. The D gene is left open where the match is weak. Clone size is stated in some rows and not others, as once, few, many or a class when expanded.

CDR3: CASSFRTGRDTQYF
DNA: TGTGCCAGCAGCTTCAGGACAGGCAGAGATACGCAGTATTTT
J: TRBJ2-3
V: TRBV11-2
D: TRBD1
size: -
length: 14

CDR3: CAWSGTSTRETQYF
DNA: TGTGCCTGGAGTGGAACGAGCACTAGAGAGACCCAGTACTTC
J: TRBJ2-5
V: TRBV30
D: -
size: -
length: 14

CDR3: CASNARGERGEAFF
DNA: TGTGCCAGCAATGCGCGTGGGGAGAGAGGAGAAGCTTTCTTT
J: TRBJ1-1
V: TRBV6-5
D: -
size: -
length: 14

CDR3: CASSLWTSGGQGDTQYF
DNA: TGTGCCAGCAGCCTTTGGACTAGCGGGGGGCAGGGGGATACGCAGTATTTT
J: TRBJ2-3
V: TRBV7-8
D: TRBD2
size: -
length: 17

CDR3: CASSPRQDNTEAFF
DNA: TGTGCCAGCTCCCCCCGACAGGACAACACTGAAGCTTTCTTT
J: TRBJ1-1
V: TRBV18
D: -
size: -
length: 14

CDR3: CASSGQGHPEQYF
DNA: TGTGCCAGCAGTGGTCAGGGCCACCCCGAGCAGTACTTC
J: TRBJ2-7
V: TRBV11-2
D: -
size: once
length: 13

CDR3: CASSISAGEPYNEQFF
DNA: TGTGCCAGTAGTATTTCAGCAGGGGAACCCTACAATGAGCAGTTCTTC
J: TRBJ2-1
V: TRBV19
D: -
size: -
length: 16

CDR3: CATSRGDSGDTEAFF
DNA: TGTGCCACCAGCAGAGGGGATTCAGGGGACACTGAAGCTTTCTTT
J: TRBJ1-1
V: TRBV15
D: -
size: -
length: 15

CDR3: CASSLGGGDEQYF
DNA: TGTGCCAGCAGCTTAGGCGGGGGGGACGAGCAGTACTTC
J: TRBJ2-7
V: TRBV7-2
D: TRBD2
size: -
length: 13

CDR3: CASSFPGQGYNEQFF
DNA: TGTGCCAGCAGTTTCCCCGGACAGGGTTATAATGAGCAGTTCTTC
J: TRBJ2-1
V: TRBV28
D: TRBD1
size: -
length: 15

CDR3: CASASLEGTDTQYF
DNA: TGTGCCAGCGCCTCACTAGAGGGCACAGATACGCAGTATTTT
J: TRBJ2-3
V: TRBV3-1/TRBV3-2
D: -
size: -
length: 14

CDR3: CASSSLGGLNTGELFF
DNA: TGTGCCAGCAGCTCCCTCGGAGGCCTGAACACCGGGGAGCTGTTTTTT
J: TRBJ2-2
V: TRBV7-3
D: -
size: -
length: 16

CDR3: CASSLVPLEVGDTQYF
DNA: TGCGCCAGCAGCTTGGTGCCACTAGAGGTCGGAGATACGCAGTATTTT
J: TRBJ2-3
V: TRBV5-1
D: -
size: -
length: 16

CDR3: CASSSMEVNLNQPQHF
DNA: TGTGCCAGCAGCTCGATGGAGGTAAATTTAAATCAGCCCCAGCATTTT
J: TRBJ1-5
V: TRBV7-8
D: -
size: -
length: 16

CDR3: CASSLFLHSNQPQHF
DNA: TGTGCCAGCAGCCTATTTCTCCATAGCAATCAGCCCCAGCATTTT
J: TRBJ1-5
V: TRBV6-5
D: -
size: -
length: 15

CDR3: CASTRQIRLQQYF
DNA: TGCGCCAGCACCCGACAGATTAGGTTGCAGCAGTACTTC
J: TRBJ2-7
V: TRBV10-1
D: -
size: few
length: 13

CDR3: CASSSRGYGNEQYF
DNA: TGTGCCAGCAGCTCCAGGGGGTACGGGAACGAGCAGTACTTC
J: TRBJ2-7
V: TRBV9
D: TRBD1
size: -
length: 14

CDR3: CATIRTGTDSSYNEQFF
DNA: TGTGCCACTATAAGAACCGGGACAGACAGCTCCTACAATGAGCAGTTCTTC
J: TRBJ2-1
V: TRBV24-1
D: TRBD1
size: once
length: 17

CDR3: CASSFKAFRQGAGNTEAFF
DNA: TGCGCCAGCAGCTTTAAGGCCTTTCGGCAGGGAGCGGGGAACACTGAAGCTTTCTTT
J: TRBJ1-1
V: TRBV5-1
D: -
size: -
length: 19

CDR3: CASSPSDRAGGYTF
DNA: TGCGCCAGCAGCCCCTCGGACAGGGCTGGAGGCTACACCTTC
J: TRBJ1-2
V: TRBV5-1
D: TRBD1
size: once
length: 14

CDR3: CAWNRLAGGRGSYEQYF
DNA: TGTGCCTGGAACAGACTAGCGGGGGGGCGCGGCTCCTACGAGCAGTACTTC
J: TRBJ2-7
V: TRBV30
D: TRBD2
size: -
length: 17

CDR3: CAWSVMYGTNYEQYF
DNA: TGTGCCTGGAGTGTAATGTATGGGACTAACTACGAGCAGTACTTC
J: TRBJ2-7
V: TRBV30
D: TRBD2
size: -
length: 15

CDR3: CASSLETVYEQYF
DNA: TGCGCCAGCAGCTTGGAGACAGTATACGAGCAGTACTTC
J: TRBJ2-7
V: TRBV5-1
D: -
size: -
length: 13